The 22 T cell receptor beta chains below were found in one sample sequenced in a study of T cell responses to AZD1222 COVID-19 vaccine. The table came from immunoSEQ multiplex PCR; TCRdb's copy has only in-frame clones and leaves some out. The data contain about 100,000 clones, around 89% of them singletons. Sample: peripheral blood, taken on day 0 of AZD1222 vaccination. The receptors originated from an adult in good health.

This CDR3 is CATRDTGNIQYF. In DNA, the CDR3 is TGTGCCACCAGGGACACGGGAAACATTCAGTACTTC. The chain uses TRBV15 and TRBJ2-4; tentatively, D is TRBD1 (5 bases). Trimming removed 6 bases from V and 6 bases from J, with 9 bases in between. Germline loops: CDR1 LNHNV, CDR2 YYDKDF (reference sequence). CDR3 size: 12 residues.

The chain has TRBV30 and TRBJ2-5, with 9 bases that match TRBD1. V trimming: 1 base; J trimming: 5 bases; junction bases outside the gene matches: 11. Germline V lookup: CDR1 GTSNPN, CDR2 SVGIG (reference sequence). The CDR3 totals 16 residues. The CDR3 bases are TGTGCCTGGAGTGAACCGCAGACAGGGGGTGGTGAGACCCAGTACTTC. This translates into CAWSEPQTGGGETQYF.

This chain links TRBV4-2 with TRBJ1-4; D call uncertain. V was cut by 0 bases and J by 7 bases, with 12 bases left in between. Germline CDR1 reads LGHNA; CDR2 reads YNFKEQ. The CDR3 extends over 15 amino acids. CDR3 protein: CASSQDGQIAEKLFF. DNA of the CDR3: TGTGCCAGCAGCCAAGATGGGCAGATCGCTGAAAAACTGTTTTTT.

CDR3 bases: TGTGCCAGCAGTACCAGGGAGAACAGCGAGCAGTACTTC. Amino acids: CASSTRENSEQYF. The chain recombines TRBV5-4 with TRBJ2-7, with D perhaps TRBD1 or TRBD2 (5 bases each). Trimming cost V 5 bases and J 6 bases, with 15 bases left between them. The CDR3 is 13 amino acids. Germline V gene lookup returns CDR1 SGHNT and CDR2 YYREEE (reference sequence). The variable domain in full, completed from reference TRBV5-4 and TRBJ2-7, reads ETGVTQSPTHLIKTRGQQVTLRCSSQSGHNTVSWYQQALGQGPQFIFQYYREEENGRGNFPPRFSGLQFPNYSSELNVNALELDDSALYLCASSTRENSEQYFGPGTRLTVT.

The chain's CDR3 is CASSLESSSYEQYF. CDR3 DNA sequence: TGTGCCAGCAGCCTAGAATCCAGCTCCTACGAGCAGTACTTC. The chain has TRBV11-1 and TRBJ2-7; D uncertain. The CDR3 spans 14 residues. Germline V lookup: CDR1 SGHAT, CDR2 FQDESV (reference sequence). V lost 5 bases and J 0 bases, leaving 11 bases between the germline ends. The variable domain in full, with the rest retrieved from reference TRBV11-1 and TRBJ2-7, is EAEVAQSPRYKITEKSQAVAFWCDPISGHATLYWYRQILGQGPELLVQFQDESVVDDSQLPKDRFSAERLKGVDSTLKIQPAELGDSAMYLCASSLESSSYEQYFGPGTRLTVT.

Only a few counts were recorded for this clone. CDR3 sequence reads: CASSRDSGSTDTQYF. For the CDR3, the DNA is TGTGCCAGTAGTAGGGACAGCGGGAGCACAGATACGCAGTATTTT. The chain uses TRBV19 and TRBJ2-3, with D perhaps matching TRBD1 (7 bases). Germline loops: CDR1 LNHDA, CDR2 SQIVND (reference sequence). Trimming took off 4 bases at V and 0 bases at J, with 11 bases between the two ends. The length of the CDR3 is 15 residues.

This chain uses TRBV14 with TRBJ2-3; D might be TRBD2 (6 bases). The V end lost 6 bases, the J end lost 6 bases, and 13 bases lay between the germline ends. Per the germline V gene, CDR1 is SGHDN and CDR2 is FVKESK. The CDR3 sequence is 13 residues long. As DNA, the CDR3 is TGTGCCAGCAGTCTCGGGACTTGGGATACGCAGTATTTT. This encodes CASSLGTWDTQYF.

The chain carries TRBV7-2 and TRBJ2-7, with D hard to call. The germline CDR1 and CDR2 sequences are SGHTA and FQGNSA. The CDR3 covers 11 residues. Trimming took 3 bases from V and 0 from J, leaving 0 bases between them. In nucleotides, the CDR3 is TGTGCCAGCAGCTTCTCCTACGAGCAGTACTTC. Encoded protein: CASSFSYEQYF.

This chain links TRBV7-3 with TRBJ2-2, with D perhaps TRBD2 (7 bases). Germline-derived CDR1 and CDR2 are SGHTA and FQGTGA. Trimming removed 4 bases at V and 3 bases at J, with 18 bases between. The length of the CDR3 is 17 residues. In DNA form, the CDR3 reads TGTGCCAGCAGCTCCCCGGGAGAGGGGGGGGACACCGGGGAGCTGTTTTTT. Protein product: CASSSPGEGGDTGELFF.

The chain joins TRBV4-3 to TRBJ1-6; D is undetermined. V lost 1 base, J lost 1 base, and 11 bases lay in between. The CDR3 loop spans 17 amino acids. The germline CDR1 and CDR2 sequences are LGHNA and YSLEER. Written as DNA, the CDR3 is TGCGCCAGCAGCCAAGTCGCCGCCGGGTCCTATAATTCACCCCTCCACTTT. Protein product: CASSQVAAGSYNSPLHF.

The rearrangement links TRBV19 to TRBJ1-2; 8 bases line up with TRBD1. Germline CDR1 LNHDA, CDR2 SQIVND (reference sequence). CDR3 size: 12 residues. V shed 6 bases and J 6 bases; nucleotides not matched to a gene: 3. CDR3 bases: TGTGCCAGTAGCGACAGGGGTGATGGCTACACCTTC. Translated, it gives CASSDRGDGYTF.

V and J are TRBV7-3 and TRBJ1-1, with unresolved D. V was pared by 5 bases and J by 0 bases, with 10 bases between. This CDR3 contains 14 residues. Per the germline V gene, CDR1 is SGHTA and CDR2 is FQGTGA. The chain's CDR3 is CASSPGIMNTEAFF. CDR3 DNA sequence: TGTGCCAGCAGCCCGGGGATAATGAACACTGAAGCTTTCTTT.

This clone was observed a handful of times. The CDR3 region has the DNA TGCGCCAGCAGCTCCCCCATACCGGGGGACAGATCCTACGAGCAGTACTTC. It translates to CASSSPIPGDRSYEQYF. This chain links TRBV10-1 with TRBJ2-7, with D possibly being TRBD1 (7 bases). The CDR3 totals 17 residues. V was pared by 6 bases and J by 1 base, with 22 bases between. Germline V gives CDR1 WNHNN, CDR2 SYGVQD (reference sequence).

This rearrangement joins TRBV28 to TRBJ2-7; the match to TRBD2 covers 13 bases. V shed 4 bases, J shed 1 base, and the junction held 1 base outside the gene matches. In germline, CDR1 is MDHEN, CDR2 SYDVKM. The CDR3 contains 15 residues. The CDR3 DNA sequence: TGTGCCAGCAGTTCGGGACTAGCGGGATCCTACGAGCAGTACTTC. This gives the protein CASSSGLAGSYEQYF.

A single count supports this clone. The chain carries TRBV18 and TRBJ1-2, with D perhaps matching TRBD1 (6 bases). Looked up from germline, CDR1 is KGHSH and CDR2 is LQKENI. The CDR3 length is 14 residues. Trimming took 4 bases from V and 2 from J, leaving 11 bases between them. Here the CDR3 DNA reads TGTGCCAGCTCACTCGGACAGTCAAACTATGGCTACACCTTC. Protein: CASSLGQSNYGYTF.

The gene calls are TRBV7-8 and TRBJ2-7; D is unclear. CDR1 is SGHVS, CDR2 FQNEAQ, per germline. The CDR3 has 11 amino acids. V was trimmed by 5 bases and J by 5 bases, leaving 7 bases between them. The CDR3 nucleotides read TGTGCCAGCAGCCAATTTAACGAGCAGTACTTC. Protein product: CASSQFNEQYF. The full variable domain, completed using reference TRBV7-8 and TRBJ2-7, is GAGVSQSPRYKVAKRGQDVALRCDPISGHVSLFWYQQALGQGPEFLTYFQNEAQLDKSGLPSDRFFAERPEGSVSTLKIQRTQQEDSAVYLCASSQFNEQYFGPGTRLTVT.

This chain links TRBV21-1 with TRBJ2-7; no check of the table's D call, TRBD1, against the DNA was made. TRBV21-1 is a known pseudogene. The CDR3 loop spans 16 amino acids. The CDR3 sequence is CASSKEMGRGRYEQYF. The CDR3 bases are TGTGCCAGCAGCAAAGAAATGGGCAGGGGGCGGTACGAGCAGTACTTC.

The V and J genes are TRBV6-6 and TRBJ2-2; 10 nucleotides agree with TRBD2. This CDR3 region has 15 residues. CDR1 is MNHNY and CDR2 is SVGAGI in the germline V gene (reference sequence). The junction had 10 bases not matched to a gene; V was cut back by 9 bases and J by 6 bases. The CDR3 loop reads CASNEREGPPGELFF. The CDR3 DNA reads TGTGCCAGTAACGAGCGGGAGGGCCCCCCCGGGGAGCTGTTTTTT.

This chain uses TRBV11-2 with TRBJ2-1; TRBD1 aligns across 8 bases. Germline CDR1 and CDR2: SGHAT and FQNNGV. The CDR3 length is 17 residues. The V gene end was trimmed by 1 base and the J gene end by 7 bases; junction bases not matched to a gene: 12. CDR3 protein: CASSLAGGALYLNEQFF. In nucleotides, the CDR3 is TGTGCCAGCAGCTTAGCAGGGGGCGCGTTGTACTTAAATGAGCAGTTCTTC.

Points on this clone: Its ends do not fully match the called genes, so a read error is possible. The J gene is TRBJ2-5, the V gene TRBV6-6; no clear D gene. Germline CDR1 reads MNHNY; CDR2 reads SVGAGI (reference sequence). The CDR3 covers 15 residues. CDR3 protein: CASSYSTVSSGSQYF. The CDR3 DNA sequence: TGTGCCAGCAGCTACTCAACGGTCAGCTCCGGTTCCCAGTACTTC.

The J gene is TRBJ1-6, the V gene TRBV7-9, with 8 positions matching TRBD1. This CDR3 is 16 amino acids long. V dropped 5 bases and J dropped 7; count of bases not matched to a gene: 10. Germline CDR1 and CDR2: SEHNR and FQNEAQ (reference sequence). CDR3 coding DNA: TGTGCCAGCAGCCCTGACAGGGGTCCGGGAAATTCACCCCTCCACTTT. Translated: CASSPDRGPGNSPLHF.

The chain recombines TRBV18 with TRBJ1-1; D is perhaps TRBD1 (5 bases). The CDR3 contains 14 residues. The V gene's germline CDR1 is KGHSH and CDR2 LQKENI. Trimming took off 5 bases at V and 1 base at J, with 11 bases between the two ends. CDR3 amino acids: CASSASTGNTEAFF. The CDR3 DNA reads as TGTGCCAGCTCAGCCTCTACAGGGAACACTGAAGCTTTCTTT.